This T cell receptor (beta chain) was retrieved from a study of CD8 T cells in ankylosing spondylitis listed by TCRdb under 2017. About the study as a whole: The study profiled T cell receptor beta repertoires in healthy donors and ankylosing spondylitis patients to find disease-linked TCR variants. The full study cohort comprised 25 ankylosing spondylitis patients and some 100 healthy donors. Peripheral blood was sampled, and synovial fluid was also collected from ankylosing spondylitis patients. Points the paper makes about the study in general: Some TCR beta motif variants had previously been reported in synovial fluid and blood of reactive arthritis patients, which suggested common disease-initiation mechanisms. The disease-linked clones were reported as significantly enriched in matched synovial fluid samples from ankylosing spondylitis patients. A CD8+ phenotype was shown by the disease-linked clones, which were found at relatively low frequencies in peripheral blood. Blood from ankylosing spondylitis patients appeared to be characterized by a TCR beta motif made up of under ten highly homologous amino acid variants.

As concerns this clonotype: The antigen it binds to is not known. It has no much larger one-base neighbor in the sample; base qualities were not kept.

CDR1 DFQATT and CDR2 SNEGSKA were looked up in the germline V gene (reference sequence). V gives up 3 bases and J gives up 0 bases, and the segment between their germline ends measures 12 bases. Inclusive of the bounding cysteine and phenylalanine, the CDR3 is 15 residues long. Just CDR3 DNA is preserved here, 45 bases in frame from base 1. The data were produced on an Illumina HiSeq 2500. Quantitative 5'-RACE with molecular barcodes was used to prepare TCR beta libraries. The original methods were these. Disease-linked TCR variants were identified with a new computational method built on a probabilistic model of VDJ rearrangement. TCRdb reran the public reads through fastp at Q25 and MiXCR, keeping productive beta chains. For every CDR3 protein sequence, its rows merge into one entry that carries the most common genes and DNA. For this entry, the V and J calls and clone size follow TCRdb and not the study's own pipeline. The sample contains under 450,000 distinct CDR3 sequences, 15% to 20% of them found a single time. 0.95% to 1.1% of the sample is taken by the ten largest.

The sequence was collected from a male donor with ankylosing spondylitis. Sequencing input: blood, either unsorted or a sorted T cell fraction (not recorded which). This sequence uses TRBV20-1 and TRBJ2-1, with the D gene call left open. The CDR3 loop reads CSASPISSSYNEQFF. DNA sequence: TGCAGTGCTAGCCCCATTTCTAGCTCCTACAATGAGCAGTTCTTC.